The 8 T cell receptor beta chains given below trace back to one sample, sequenced in a study of spatial heterogeneity in lung cancer. Time point defined: sample taken at primary tumor resection. Points from the study as a whole: Expanded alpha and beta TCR counts within tumors tracked tumor mutation counts.

No antigen has been assigned to these receptors. TCRdb re-derived calls from the 5' RACE reads in MiXCR, one entry per CDR3 protein. This table has about 2,600 distinct CDR3 sequences, less than 8% appearing once. The specimen was lung tumor tissue, collected at surgery. These receptor sequences come from a female donor with early-stage non-small cell lung cancer.

By sample share, this clonotype is large (0.1 to 1%). The J gene is TRBJ2-7, the V gene TRBV10-3, with a possible D match to TRBD1 (6 bases). Deletions cut 11 bases from V and 2 bases from J, with 16 bases between. The CDR3 totals 13 residues. CDR1 ENHRY and CDR2 SYGVKD come from the germline V gene. CDR3 protein: CAAAWDTAYEQYF. CDR3 nucleotide sequence: TGTGCCGCCGCGTGGGACACCGCCTACGAGCAGTACTTC.

This clonotype is categorized as medium-sized. J is TRBJ1-5 and V is TRBV20-1; 10 positions match TRBD1. The V and J ends lost 6 bases and 9 bases, in that order; junction bases with no gene match: 8. The CDR3 is 13 residues long. In germline, CDR1 is DFQATT, CDR2 SNEGSKA (reference sequence). DNA for the CDR3: TGCAGTGCAGGACAGGGGGAGGGGAGGCCCCAGCATTTT. Translating it yields CSAGQGEGRPQHF.

Judged by abundance, this clonotype is medium-sized. The gene calls are TRBV12-3 or TRBV12-4 and TRBJ2-5; D is ambiguous. CDR3 length equals 13 residues. V lost 5 bases to trimming and J lost 2 bases, with 9 bases between them. The CDR3 sequence is CASSLQGQETQYF. The CDR3 region has the DNA TGTGCCAGCAGTCTCCAAGGTCAAGAGACCCAGTACTTC.

This clonotype is categorized as medium-sized. The rearrangement joins TRBV2 to TRBJ1-6; no definite D call. Germline V CDR1 and CDR2: SNHLY, FYNNEI. This CDR3 has 14 residues. The V gene lost 5 bases and the J gene lost 10 bases, with 15 bases spanning the gap. The CDR3 region is CASSTGSNPSPLHF. Here the CDR3 DNA reads TGTGCCAGCAGTACCGGGTCCAACCCATCACCCCTCCACTTT.

This clonotype is medium-sized (0.01 to 0.1%) by share. This chain links TRBV6-2 or TRBV6-3 with TRBJ2-7; D tentatively reads TRBD1 or TRBD2 (5 bases each). The CDR3 runs to 14 residues. V lost 0 bases, J lost 3 bases, and 9 bases lay in between. CDR1 is MNHEY and CDR2 is SVGEGT in the germline V gene. The CDR3 bases are TGTGCCAGCAGTTACTCGGGACCCGGCTACGAGCAGTACTTC. Protein sequence: CASSYSGPGYEQYF.

This clonotype qualifies as medium-sized. The V gene is TRBV6-6, the J gene TRBJ1-5; 9 nucleotides align to TRBD1. Germline CDR1 and CDR2: MNHNY and SVGAGI (reference sequence). The junction had 9 bases not matched to a gene; V was cut back by 5 bases and J by 7 bases. The CDR3 sequence is 15 residues long. The chain's CDR3 is CASSNMDRGGQPQHF. CDR3 sequence (DNA): TGTGCCAGCAGTAACATGGACAGGGGTGGGCAGCCCCAGCATTTT.

A few counts support this clonotype. The chain recombines TRBV7-8 with TRBJ2-1; the D is unclear. The CDR3 spans 17 residues. V lost 2 bases and J 2 bases, leaving 16 bases between the germline ends. Germline V gives CDR1 SGHVS, CDR2 FQNEAQ. The CDR3 region is CASSLRALVGPYNEQFF. The CDR3 DNA sequence: TGTGCCAGCAGCTTAAGGGCCCTAGTAGGCCCCTACAATGAGCAGTTCTTC.

Sample share makes this clonotype medium-sized. The CDR3 sequence: CASNRQGNTYEQYF. The CDR3 coding sequence is TGTGCCAGCAACAGACAGGGAAATACCTACGAGCAGTACTTC. The chain links TRBV12-3 or TRBV12-4 to TRBJ2-7, with 7 bases lining up with TRBD1. The CDR3 has 14 amino acids. The junction had 8 bases not matched to a gene; V was cut back by 7 bases and J by 2 bases.